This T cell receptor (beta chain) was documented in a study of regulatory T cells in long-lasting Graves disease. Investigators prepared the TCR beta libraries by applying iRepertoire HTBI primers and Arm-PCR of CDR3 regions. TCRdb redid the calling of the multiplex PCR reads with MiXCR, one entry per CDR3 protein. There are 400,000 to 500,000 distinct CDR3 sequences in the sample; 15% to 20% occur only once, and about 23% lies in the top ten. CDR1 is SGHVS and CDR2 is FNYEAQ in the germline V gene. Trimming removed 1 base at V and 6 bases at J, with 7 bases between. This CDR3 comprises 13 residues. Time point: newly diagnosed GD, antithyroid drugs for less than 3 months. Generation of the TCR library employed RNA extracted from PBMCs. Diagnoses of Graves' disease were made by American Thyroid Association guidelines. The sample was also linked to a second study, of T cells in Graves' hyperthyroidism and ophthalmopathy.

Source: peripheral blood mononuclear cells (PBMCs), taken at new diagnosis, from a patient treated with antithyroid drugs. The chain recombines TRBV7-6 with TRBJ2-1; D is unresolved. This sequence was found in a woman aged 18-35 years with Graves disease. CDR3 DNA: TGTGCCAGCAGCTTAGTCAAGTTCAATGAGCAGTTCTTC. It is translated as CASSLVKFNEQFF.